This TCR beta chain was captured in a study of blood T cell repertoires in COVID-19. Trimming removed 6 bases from V and 0 bases from J, with 11 bases in between. There are 14 residues in the CDR3. The V gene's germline CDR1 is MNHEY and CDR2 SVGAGI. Only in-frame clones appear in the TCRdb table, and some are missing; sequencing was by immunoSEQ multiplex PCR. The sample has about 410,000 clones; around 89% are singletons. Sequenced input: peripheral blood. The chain joins TRBV6-5 to TRBJ1-1; D remains unclear. The sequence was collected from a woman in her thirties or forties with COVID-19, enrolled during active disease. This CDR3 is CASSPEVMNTEAFF. The CDR3 coding sequence is TGTGCCAGCAGCCCCGAGGTCATGAACACTGAAGCTTTCTTT.